A selection of T cell receptor beta chains follows, all from one sample in a study of cytomegalovirus exposure and HLA in healthy donors. TCRdb's table, derived via immunoSEQ multiplex PCR, lists solely in-frame clones and lacks some. This sample contains about 51,000 clones. Sequences were obtained from PBMCs. The receptors were gathered from a man aged 40-50 years in good health and CMV-seropositive. Each CDR3 is given with its conserved first and last residue. The order of the fields is D gene, J gene, CDR3 length, V gene, CDR3 DNA, CDR3 protein. D genes are given only for firm matches.

d_call: TRBD2
j_call: TRBJ2-1
cdr3_length: 18
v_call: TRBV18
cdr3_nt: TGTGCCAGCTCACCTGGGAATTTTCTAGCGGGAGGGCCGAATGAGCAGTTCTTC
cdr3_aa: CASSPGNFLAGGPNEQFF

d_call: TRBD2
j_call: TRBJ2-1
cdr3_length: 15
v_call: TRBV7-3
cdr3_nt: TGTGCCAGCAGCTTAAGCGCTAGCGGGAGTAATGAGCAGTTCTTC
cdr3_aa: CASSLSASGSNEQFF

d_call: NA
j_call: TRBJ1-4
cdr3_length: 15
v_call: TRBV9
cdr3_nt: TGTGCCAGCAGCGCCAGGAGGGCAGCTAATGAAAAACTGTTTTTT
cdr3_aa: CASSARRAANEKLFF

d_call: NA
j_call: TRBJ2-2
cdr3_length: 14
v_call: TRBV7-2
cdr3_nt: TGTGCCAGCAGCTTAGGTACGAACACCGGGGAGCTGTTTTTT
cdr3_aa: CASSLGTNTGELFF

d_call: NA
j_call: TRBJ1-2
cdr3_length: 11
v_call: TRBV27
cdr3_nt: TGTGCCACCCGGGAGAACTATGGCTACACCTTC
cdr3_aa: CATRENYGYTF

d_call: TRBD1
j_call: TRBJ1-1
cdr3_length: 15
v_call: TRBV6-1
cdr3_nt: TGTGCCAGCAGTGTCCCGAGGGGGCGCATCACTGAAGCTTTCTTT
cdr3_aa: CASSVPRGRITEAFF

d_call: NA
j_call: TRBJ2-3
cdr3_length: 14
v_call: TRBV6-1
cdr3_nt: TGTGCCAGCGCTAAGGGGGGGGCAACAGATACGCAGTATTTT
cdr3_aa: CASAKGGATDTQYF

d_call: TRBD1
j_call: TRBJ2-7
cdr3_length: 16
v_call: TRBV9
cdr3_nt: TGTGCCAGCAGCGCTTCTCAGACAGGGGCGTCCTACGAGCAGTACTTC
cdr3_aa: CASSASQTGASYEQYF

d_call: TRBD2
j_call: TRBJ2-3
cdr3_length: 14
v_call: TRBV29-1
cdr3_nt: TGCAGCGTTGAAAGGACTAGCGGCACAGATACGCAGTATTTT
cdr3_aa: CSVERTSGTDTQYF

d_call: TRBD1
j_call: TRBJ2-1
cdr3_length: 16
v_call: TRBV27
cdr3_nt: TGTGCCAGCAGTACTAAATCGACAGGGGGGCTTAATGAGCAGTTCTTC
cdr3_aa: CASSTKSTGGLNEQFF

d_call: TRBD2
j_call: TRBJ2-2
cdr3_length: 15
v_call: TRBV25-1
cdr3_nt: TGTGCCAGCAGTTCGGGACTAGCGGACACCGGGGAGCTGTTTTTT
cdr3_aa: CASSSGLADTGELFF

d_call: NA
j_call: TRBJ1-2
cdr3_length: 16
v_call: TRBV4-3
cdr3_nt: TGCGCCAGCAGCCAAGATCCCAGGCAGGGCCTATATAGCTACACCTTC
cdr3_aa: CASSQDPRQGLYSYTF

d_call: NA
j_call: TRBJ2-1
cdr3_length: 10
v_call: TRBV29-1
cdr3_nt: TGCAGCGTTGTGGCTCACGAGCAGTTCTTC
cdr3_aa: CSVVAHEQFF

d_call: TRBD1
j_call: TRBJ2-6
cdr3_length: 20
v_call: TRBV15
cdr3_nt: TGTGCCACCAGCAGAGAGAGGGTCGGGACAGGTGTCTCTGGGGCCAACGTCCTGACTTTC
cdr3_aa: CATSRERVGTGVSGANVLTF

d_call: NA
j_call: TRBJ2-7
cdr3_length: 15
v_call: TRBV7-7
cdr3_nt: TGTGCTAGCAGCCCAGGGCAGCCCTTTGGCTACGAGCAGTACTTC
cdr3_aa: CASSPGQPFGYEQYF

d_call: TRBD1
j_call: TRBJ2-1
cdr3_length: 13
v_call: TRBV27
cdr3_nt: TGTGCCAGCAGTCTGGACAGGGAGCGTGAGCAGTTCTTC
cdr3_aa: CASSLDREREQFF

d_call: TRBD1
j_call: TRBJ2-3
cdr3_length: 12
v_call: TRBV28
cdr3_nt: TGTGCCAGCAAAACTGGGGACAGTACGCAGTATTTT
cdr3_aa: CASKTGDSTQYF

d_call: NA
j_call: TRBJ2-7
cdr3_length: 11
v_call: TRBV7-9
cdr3_nt: TGTGCCAGCAGCATTGGGCGCGAGCAGTACTTC
cdr3_aa: CASSIGREQYF

d_call: TRBD2
j_call: TRBJ2-3
cdr3_length: 14
v_call: TRBV28
cdr3_nt: TGTGCCAGCAGTTCCGGGACTAGGGGGTTAACGCAGTATTTT
cdr3_aa: CASSSGTRGLTQYF

d_call: NA
j_call: TRBJ2-1
cdr3_length: 16
v_call: TRBV7-9
cdr3_nt: TGTGCCAGCAGCCCCTCCACGGCAGGGAACTACAATGAGCAGTTCTTC
cdr3_aa: CASSPSTAGNYNEQFF

d_call: TRBD1
j_call: TRBJ1-5
cdr3_length: 13
v_call: TRBV7-2
cdr3_nt: TGTGCCAGCAGCTTGACAGGGGGCCAGCCCCAGCATTTT
cdr3_aa: CASSLTGGQPQHF

d_call: TRBD1
j_call: TRBJ2-7
cdr3_length: 15
v_call: TRBV7-3
cdr3_nt: TGTGCCAGCAGCCTTTCAGGGACAGGGATCCACGAGCAGTACTTC
cdr3_aa: CASSLSGTGIHEQYF